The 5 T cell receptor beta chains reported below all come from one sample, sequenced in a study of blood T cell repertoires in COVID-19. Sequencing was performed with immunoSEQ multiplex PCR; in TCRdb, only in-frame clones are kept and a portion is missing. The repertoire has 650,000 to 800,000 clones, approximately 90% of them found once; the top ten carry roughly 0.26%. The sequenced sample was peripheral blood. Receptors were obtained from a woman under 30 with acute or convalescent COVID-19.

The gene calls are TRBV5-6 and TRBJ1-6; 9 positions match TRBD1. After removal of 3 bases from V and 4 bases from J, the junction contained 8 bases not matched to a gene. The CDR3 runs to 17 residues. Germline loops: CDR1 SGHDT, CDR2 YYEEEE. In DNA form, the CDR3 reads TGTGCCAGCAGCTCTCTGGACAGGGGCGCGTATAATTCACCCCTCCACTTT. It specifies CASSSLDRGAYNSPLHF.

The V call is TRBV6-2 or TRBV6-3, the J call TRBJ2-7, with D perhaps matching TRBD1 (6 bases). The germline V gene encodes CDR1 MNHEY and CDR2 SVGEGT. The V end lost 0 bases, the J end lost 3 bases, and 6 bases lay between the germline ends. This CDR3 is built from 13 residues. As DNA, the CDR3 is TGTGCCAGCAGTTACTCGGACAGCTACGAGCAGTACTTC. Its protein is CASSYSDSYEQYF.

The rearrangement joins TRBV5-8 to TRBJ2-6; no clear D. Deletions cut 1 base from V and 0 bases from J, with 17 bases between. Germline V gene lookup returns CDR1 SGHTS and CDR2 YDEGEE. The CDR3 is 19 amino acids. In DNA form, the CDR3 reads TGTGCCAGCAGCTTGCACCTTCGACTCTGGAGCTCTGGGGCCAACGTCCTGACTTTC. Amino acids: CASSLHLRLWSSGANVLTF.

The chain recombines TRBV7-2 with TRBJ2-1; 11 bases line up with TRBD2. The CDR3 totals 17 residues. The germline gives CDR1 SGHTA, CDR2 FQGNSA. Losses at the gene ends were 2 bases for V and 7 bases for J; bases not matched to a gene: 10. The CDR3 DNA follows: TGTGCCAGCAGCTTATGGTCTAGCGGGGGGATATGGAATGAGCAGTTCTTC. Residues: CASSLWSSGGIWNEQFF.

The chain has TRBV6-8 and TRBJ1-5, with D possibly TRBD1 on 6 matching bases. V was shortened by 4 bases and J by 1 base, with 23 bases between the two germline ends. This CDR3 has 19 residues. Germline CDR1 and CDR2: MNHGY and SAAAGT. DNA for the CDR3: TGTGCCAGCAGTTTGTGGAGGAACAGGGAGATAGGAAGCAATCAGCCCCAGCATTTT. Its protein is CASSLWRNREIGSNQPQHF.